What follows are 30 T cell receptor beta chains derived from one specimen sequenced in a study of blood T cell repertoires in COVID-19. The data were produced by immunoSEQ multiplex PCR, yet TCRdb's version contains in-frame clones alone and is incomplete. The sample contains roughly 220,000 clones, approximately 78% of which appear only once. Sequencing was performed on peripheral blood. The receptor set was obtained from a woman older than 75 with COVID-19, enrolled during active disease.

The chain has TRBV9 and TRBJ2-2, with 9 bases identical to TRBD2. This CDR3 region has 15 residues. Per the germline V gene, CDR1 is SGDLS and CDR2 is YYNGEE. Trimming at V came to 6 bases and at J to 4 bases, leaving 7 bases not matched to a gene. The CDR3 region has the DNA TGTGCCAGCACCCTAGCGGGATCGGGCACCGGGGAGCTGTTTTTT. It translates to CASTLAGSGTGELFF.

V gene TRBV4-1 combines with J gene TRBJ2-2, with a tentative D call TRBD2 (6 bases). CDR1 and CDR2 from the germline V gene are MGHRA and YSYEKL. This CDR3 is built from 18 residues. The ends were cut back, 1 base at V and 8 bases at J, with 23 bases in the middle. This CDR3 reads CASSQGSWDSFRGGELFF. CDR3 coding DNA: TGCGCCAGCAGCCAAGGGTCGTGGGACTCCTTTCGGGGTGGGGAGCTGTTTTTT.

The chain carries TRBV5-8 and TRBJ2-7, with 10 bases aligning to TRBD2. The CDR3 length is 15 residues. V was clipped by 2 bases and J by 7 bases; unmatched bases: 9. Germline V lookup: CDR1 SGHTS, CDR2 YDEGEE. The CDR3 spells CASSLLAGPGGEQYF. CDR3 nucleotides: TGTGCCAGCAGCTTACTAGCGGGGCCCGGAGGAGAGCAGTACTTC.

The rearrangement joins TRBV2 to TRBJ1-1; TRBD1 matches 7 bases. Unmatched junction bases numbered 5, after V lost 4 bases and J lost 12 bases. Germline V gene sequence: CDR1 SNHLY, CDR2 FYNNEI. The CDR3 loop spans 11 amino acids. In DNA form, the CDR3 reads TGTGCCAGCAGTGTGACAGGGTCGCCTTTCTTT. Translated: CASSVTGSPFF. Based on the CDR3 plus reference TRBV2 and TRBJ1-1, the full variable domain is EPEVTQTPSHQVTQMGQEVILRCVPISNHLYFYWYRQILGQKVEFLVSFYNNEISEKSEIFDDQFSVERPDGSNFTLKIRSTKLEDSAMYFCASSVTGSPFFGQGTRLTVV.

The rearrangement uses TRBV18 and TRBJ1-3, with no clear D. The germline CDR1 and CDR2 sequences are KGHSH and LQKENI. This CDR3 spans 18 amino acids. The germline V and J ends were trimmed by 3 bases and 2 bases, with 20 bases remaining between them. The CDR3 region has the DNA TGTGCCAGCTCACCGGGTCTAGCCTCTCGTGGGGCTGGAAACACCATATATTTT. Protein product: CASSPGLASRGAGNTIYF.

The chain couples TRBV5-1 to TRBJ2-5; TRBD2 aligns across 12 bases. V lost 7 bases and J lost 6; bases outside the gene matches: 7. This CDR3 is 14 amino acids long. In germline, CDR1 is SGHRS, CDR2 YFSETQ. Written as DNA, the CDR3 is TGCGCCAGCGGCCCTAGCGGGGGGGTGAAGACCCAGTACTTC. Translation gives CASGPSGGVKTQYF. Variable domain in full (rest from reference TRBV5-1 and TRBJ2-5): KAGVTQTPRYLIKTRGQQVTLSCSPISGHRSVSWYQQTPGQGLQFLFEYFSETQRNKGNFPGRFSGRQFSNSRSEMNVSTLELGDSALYLCASGPSGGVKTQYFGPGTRLLVL.

This chain connects TRBV27 to TRBJ2-2; TRBD2 matches at 11 bases. Germline V gene lookup returns CDR1 MNHEY and CDR2 SMNVEV (reference sequence). The CDR3 loop spans 16 amino acids. J lost 4 bases, V lost 3 bases, and 4 bases had no gene match. The CDR3 loop reads CASSFLAGGPTGELFF. As DNA, the CDR3 is TGTGCCAGCAGTTTTTTAGCGGGAGGGCCCACCGGGGAGCTGTTTTTT.

This clone has just one count. J is TRBJ2-3 and V is TRBV19; TRBD2 matches at 11 bases. Germline V lookup: CDR1 LNHDA, CDR2 SQIVND (reference sequence). The CDR3 is made up of 17 amino acids. The ends lost 5 bases at V and 2 bases at J; junction bases unmatched: 9. CDR3 DNA: TGTGCCAGTAGTCTGAGATTAGCGGGAGGGTACACAGATACGCAGTATTTT. Translation gives CASSLRLAGGYTDTQYF.

The chain combines TRBV10-3 with TRBJ2-1; TRBD2 agrees at 8 bases. The trim removed 3 bases at V and 7 bases at J, leaving 8 bases unmatched. Germline-derived CDR1 and CDR2 are ENHRY and SYGVKD. This CDR3 spans 15 amino acids. DNA of the CDR3: TGTGCCATCAGTGAAATAGCGGGGTGGCTGAATGAGCAGTTCTTC. Encoded protein: CAISEIAGWLNEQFF.

This clone was detected once. The gene calls are TRBV7-8 and TRBJ1-6, with D maybe TRBD1 (6 bases). Between the trimmed V and J ends, which lost 4 bases and 5 bases, there was a span of 12 bases. This CDR3 is 15 amino acids long. CDR1 is SGHVS and CDR2 is FQNEAQ in the germline V gene. The CDR3 region is CASSSRDNNNSPLHF. The CDR3 region has the DNA TGTGCCAGCAGCTCCCGGGACAACAATAATTCACCCCTCCACTTT.

This clone was detected only once. In DNA, the CDR3 is TGTGCCAGCTCACCACCGGGACTAGTTCAAGAGACCCAGTACTTC. Protein: CASSPPGLVQETQYF. The V gene is TRBV18, the J gene TRBJ2-5, with 8 bases lining up with TRBD2. Germline CDR1 and CDR2: KGHSH and LQKENI. CDR3 length: 15 amino acids. The V gene end was trimmed by 0 bases and the J gene end by 2 bases; junction bases not matched to a gene: 2.

The rearrangement joins TRBV3-1 (or the pseudogene TRBV3-2) to TRBJ1-6; weak D call: TRBD1 (5 bases). CDR1 and CDR2 from the germline V gene are LGHDT and YNNKEL (reference sequence). V lost 4 bases to trimming and J lost 8 bases, with 18 bases between them. The CDR3 covers 16 residues. The CDR3 loop reads CASSRQGPRVDSPLHF. The CDR3 region has the DNA TGTGCCAGCAGCCGTCAGGGTCCACGGGTGGATTCACCCCTCCACTTT.

J is TRBJ1-3 and V is TRBV10-3; a possible D gene is TRBD1 (5 bases). Between the trimmed V and J ends, which lost 3 bases and 6 bases, there was a span of 15 bases. Germline V gene sequence: CDR1 ENHRY, CDR2 SYGVKD. The CDR3 is made up of 15 amino acids. This CDR3 is CAISERQGGKNTIYF. As DNA, the CDR3 is TGTGCCATCAGTGAAAGGCAGGGAGGGAAAAACACCATATATTTT.

This clone was observed a few times. The chain is built from TRBV10-3 and TRBJ1-2; perhaps TRBD1 as D (6 bases). Germline values: CDR1 ENHRY, CDR2 SYGVKD. The CDR3 length is 13 residues. V lost 10 bases and J lost 3, with 15 bases in between. For the CDR3, the DNA is TGTGCCAGTACAGGGTATGAAGACTATGGCTACACCTTC. Translation: CASTGYEDYGYTF.

V usage is TRBV30 and J usage is TRBJ1-6, with 8 positions matching TRBD1. Germline V gene sequence: CDR1 GTSNPN, CDR2 SVGIG (reference sequence). The CDR3 sequence is 17 residues long. With 3 bases clipped from V and 11 bases from J, the junction kept 18 bases outside the gene matches. This CDR3 reads CAWSLRRRQGSGTPLHF. Here the CDR3 DNA reads TGTGCCTGGAGCCTCAGAAGGCGACAGGGGTCTGGTACACCCCTCCACTTT.

The chain carries TRBV7-8 and TRBJ2-7, with D tentatively TRBD1 (6 bases). V dropped 7 bases and J dropped 2 bases, with 18 bases sitting between them. The CDR3 sequence is 15 residues long. The germline V gene has CDR1 SGHVS and CDR2 FQNEAQ. CDR3 in DNA: TGTGCCAGCACTAGCTCATACAGGGAACCCTACGAGCAGTACTTC. Translated, it gives CASTSSYREPYEQYF.

In its sample, this clone was seen a few times. The chain uses TRBV3-1 (or the pseudogene TRBV3-2) and TRBJ1-6, with D possibly matching TRBD1 (5 bases). The CDR3 sequence is 15 residues long. V lost 4 bases to trimming and J lost 5 bases, with 12 bases between them. Germline values: CDR1 LGHDT, CDR2 YNNKEL (reference sequence). CDR3: CASSRLDRDNSPLHF. DNA for the CDR3: TGTGCCAGCAGCCGGTTAGACAGAGATAATTCACCCCTCCACTTT.

This chain connects TRBV7-2 to TRBJ2-7; TRBD1 matches 7 bases. Germline-derived CDR1 and CDR2 are SGHTA and FQGNSA. This CDR3 has 15 amino acids. V shed 2 bases and J 6 bases; nucleotides not matched to a gene: 10. This CDR3 reads CASSLRRTGSPEQYF. The CDR3 DNA reads as TGTGCCAGCAGCTTAAGACGGACAGGTTCGCCCGAGCAGTACTTC.

This CDR3 reads CASSYAGLLYF. The DNA of the CDR3 is TGTGCCAGCAGTTACGCGGGCCTCTTATATTTT. V gene TRBV6-5 combines with J gene TRBJ1-3; no firm D call. The length of the CDR3 is 11 residues. Germline CDR1 reads MNHEY; CDR2 reads SVGAGI. The V gene lost 2 bases and the J gene lost 14 bases, with 10 bases spanning the gap.

The chain links TRBV6-5 to TRBJ1-1; 9 bases are a match to TRBD1. From germline, CDR1 is MNHEY and CDR2 SVGAGI. J was trimmed by 3 bases and V by 9 bases; bases with no gene match: 5. The CDR3 contains 13 residues. The CDR3 region is CASSHRGHTEAFF. The DNA of the CDR3 is TGTGCCAGTTCCCACAGGGGGCACACTGAAGCTTTCTTT.

The V gene is TRBV2, the J gene TRBJ2-1; 7 bases map to TRBD1. V lost 5 bases and J lost 5; bases outside the gene matches: 12. CDR3 size: 16 residues. Germline V gene lookup returns CDR1 SNHLY and CDR2 FYNNEI. The CDR3 coding sequence is TGTGCCAGCAGTACCGCAGGGGGACGGCCCAACAATGAGCAGTTCTTC. It translates to CASSTAGGRPNNEQFF.

Concerning this clone: The identical CDR3 is also encoded by other nucleotide sequences in the sample. This chain uses TRBV19 with TRBJ1-2, with TRBD1 identical over 10 bases. The CDR3 sequence is 13 residues long. CDR1 LNHDA and CDR2 SQIVND come from the germline V gene (reference sequence). Losses at the gene ends were 5 bases for V and 8 bases for J; bases not matched to a gene: 5. This CDR3 reads CASSLGQGRGYTF. As DNA, the CDR3 is TGTGCCAGTAGTCTGGGACAGGGGAGAGGCTACACCTTC.

V usage is TRBV7-9 and J usage is TRBJ2-1; TRBD1 aligns across 8 bases. CDR3 length: 15 residues. V trimming: 3 bases; J trimming: 3 bases; junction bases outside the gene matches: 4. Germline V gene lookup returns CDR1 SEHNR and CDR2 FQNEAQ (reference sequence). The CDR3 reads CASSLTGTGYNEQFF. CDR3 in DNA: TGTGCCAGCAGCTTGACCGGGACAGGCTACAATGAGCAGTTCTTC.

The chain employs TRBV30 and TRBJ1-6, with D hard to call. This CDR3 region has 14 residues. Germline CDR1 reads GTSNPN; CDR2 reads SVGIG (reference sequence). Trimming cost V 5 bases and J 7 bases, with 15 bases left between them. CDR3 nucleotide sequence: TGTGCCTGGCTCCCTAGCGGAAGAAATTCACCCCTCCACTTT. Protein: CAWLPSGRNSPLHF.

The rearrangement joins TRBV4-1 to TRBJ1-4, with 7 bases matching TRBD1. Trimming took 0 bases from V and 5 from J; bases not matched to a gene: 6. CDR3 length equals 16 residues. CDR1 and CDR2 from the germline V gene are MGHRA and YSYEKL. The CDR3 DNA sequence: TGCGCCAGCAGCCAAGATAGGGGGCCCTCCAATGAAAAACTGTTTTTT. Protein sequence: CASSQDRGPSNEKLFF.

The chain uses TRBV5-1 and TRBJ2-5; D is possibly TRBD2 (7 bases). The V gene lost 3 bases and the J gene lost 4 bases, with 16 bases spanning the gap. The germline gives CDR1 SGHRS, CDR2 YFSETQ. The CDR3 spans 15 residues. The CDR3 DNA follows: TGCGCCAGCAGCTCCACAGGGACTATTGGAGAGACCCAGTACTTC. Protein: CASSSTGTIGETQYF.

The chain employs TRBV28 and TRBJ1-2; D is unresolved. CDR3 length: 16 residues. The V end was cut by 5 bases, the J end by 5 bases, with 21 bases between. Germline CDR1 reads MDHEN; CDR2 reads SYDVKM. CDR3 in amino acids: CASSPSRSGSEYGYTF. In DNA, the CDR3 is TGTGCCAGCAGTCCGTCCCGCTCAGGTAGCGAGTATGGCTACACCTTC.

The chain is built from TRBV24-1 and TRBJ1-1; TRBD1 is a possible D gene (6 bases). This CDR3 region has 15 residues. V gave up 2 bases and J gave up 3 bases, with 12 bases separating them. The germline CDR1 and CDR2 sequences are KGHDR and SFDVKD. CDR3 sequence (DNA): TGTGCCACCAGTGATTCACGAGCAGGGGACACTGAAGCTTTCTTT. Translated: CATSDSRAGDTEAFF.

V is TRBV5-8 and J is TRBJ1-5; D gene unclear. Between the trimmed V and J ends, which lost 0 bases and 6 bases, there was a span of 13 bases. The CDR3 consists of 15 residues. CDR1 is SGHTS, CDR2 YDEGEE, per germline. CDR3 amino acids: CASSLGRVRGQPQHF. For the CDR3, the DNA is TGTGCCAGCAGCTTGGGGCGGGTCCGGGGTCAGCCCCAGCATTTT.

The V call is TRBV29-1, the J call TRBJ2-7; 8 bases agree with TRBD1. Germline values: CDR1 SQVTM, CDR2 ANQGSEA. Trimming took 5 bases from V and 6 from J; bases not matched to a gene: 3. The CDR3 totals 11 residues. CDR3 residues: CSVYTGGEQYF. CDR3 nucleotides: TGCAGCGTTTATACAGGGGGCGAGCAGTACTTC.